What follows are 21 T cell receptor beta chains derived from one specimen sequenced in a study of OX40 agonist ivuxolimab in advanced cancers. Profiled with immunoSEQ multiplex PCR; TCRdb holds only in-frame clones, not every one. The sample yields about 82,000 clones, roughly 85% seen once. The sample in question was CD4+ or CD8+ T cells sorted from blood, obtained in a trial of the OX40 agonist ivuxolimab. The receptors originated from an adult with an advanced solid tumor such as melanoma, head and neck, liver or kidney cancer.

The V and J genes are TRBV7-3 and TRBJ2-3; 13 nucleotides match TRBD2. From germline, CDR1 is SGHTA and CDR2 FQGTGA. V was pared by 5 bases and J by 0 bases, with 8 bases of the junction left unmatched. The CDR3 extends over 18 amino acids. CDR3 bases: TGTGCCAGCAGCCGGGGACTAGCGGGGTCTTCTAGCACAGATACGCAGTATTTT. Translated: CASSRGLAGSSSTDTQYF.

As to this clone: The same CDR3 can be traced to other DNA sequences in this sample. V is TRBV6-6 and J is TRBJ2-7, with D possibly called TRBD1 or TRBD2 (6 bases each). The V and J ends lost 2 bases and 1 base respectively, with 9 bases between them. Looked up from germline, CDR1 is MNHNY and CDR2 is SVGAGI (reference sequence). The CDR3 has 14 residues. The CDR3: CASSYGGRSYEQYF. The CDR3 region has the DNA TGTGCCAGCAGTTACGGGGGGCGTTCCTACGAGCAGTACTTC.

The chain has TRBV5-4 and TRBJ1-1, with D possibly TRBD1 on 6 matching bases. The V gene's germline CDR1 is SGHNT and CDR2 YYREEE (reference sequence). Trimming cost V 2 bases and J 0 bases, with 8 bases left between them. The CDR3 runs 14 residues. CDR3 protein: CASSFGQMNTEAFF. In DNA form, the CDR3 reads TGTGCCAGCAGCTTCGGACAGATGAACACTGAAGCTTTCTTT.

This chain links TRBV9 with TRBJ2-5; D may match TRBD1 or TRBD2 (6 bases each). The germline V and J ends were trimmed by 0 bases and 4 bases, with 13 bases remaining between them. The CDR3 length is 15 residues. Germline V CDR1 and CDR2: SGDLS, YYNGEE. This CDR3 is CASSVANGGGETQYF. CDR3 bases: TGTGCCAGCAGCGTAGCTAACGGAGGGGGAGAGACCCAGTACTTC.

This chain connects TRBV30 to TRBJ1-3; D unclear. The CDR3 has 15 amino acids. Germline V gene data show CDR1 as GTSNPN and CDR2 as SVGIG (reference sequence). The V and J ends lost 4 bases and 0 bases respectively, with 13 bases between them. CDR3 in DNA: TGTGCCTGGACCCTCGGACTGGTCTCTGGAAACACCATATATTTT. Translation gives CAWTLGLVSGNTIYF.

The chain couples TRBV6-6 to TRBJ1-2; 8 bases are a match to TRBD1. This CDR3 spans 16 amino acids. Unmatched junction bases numbered 7, after V lost 0 bases and J lost 4 bases. Germline V lookup: CDR1 MNHNY, CDR2 SVGAGI (reference sequence). The CDR3 DNA sequence: TGTGCCAGCAGTTACTCGCAGGGGGCCGAGGGCTATGGCTACACCTTC. It translates to CASSYSQGAEGYGYTF.

This clone was observed a few times. As DNA, the CDR3 is TGTGCCAGCAGCGTAGAGGGTAATCGGGGTAGCAACTCCTACAATGAGCAGTTCTTC. Translation gives CASSVEGNRGSNSYNEQFF. The chain links TRBV9 to TRBJ2-1, with a weak D call TRBD2 (5 bases). The V gene lost 0 bases and the J gene lost 0 bases, with 19 bases spanning the gap. Germline values: CDR1 SGDLS, CDR2 YYNGEE. CDR3 length: 19 amino acids.

The rearrangement uses TRBV5-6 and TRBJ1-6, with D possibly TRBD1 on 6 matching bases. Germline assignment: CDR1 SGHDT and CDR2 YYEEEE. This CDR3 comprises 14 residues. V was clipped by 2 bases and J by 7 bases, with 10 bases between them. Here the CDR3 reads CASSFRQGNSPLHF. CDR3 DNA: TGTGCCAGCAGCTTTCGGCAGGGGAATTCACCCCTCCACTTT.

This rearrangement joins TRBV7-2 to TRBJ1-1; D ambiguous. The CDR3 spans 14 residues. V shed 5 bases and J shed 0 bases, with 10 bases lying between them. CDR1 and CDR2 (germline): SGHTA, FQGNSA. The CDR3 region is CASSPSGLNTEAFF. The DNA of the CDR3 is TGTGCCAGCAGCCCCAGCGGGCTGAACACTGAAGCTTTCTTT.

The genes are TRBV19 and TRBJ2-5; a possible D gene is TRBD2 (5 bases). This CDR3 spans 14 amino acids. CDR1 is LNHDA and CDR2 is SQIVND in the germline V gene (reference sequence). The V end lost 3 bases, the J end lost 4 bases, and 12 bases lay between the germline ends. Written as DNA, the CDR3 is TGTGCCAGTAGTATTGGGCTAGCCACAGAGACCCAGTACTTC. Amino acids: CASSIGLATETQYF.

This chain connects TRBV7-3 to TRBJ2-3; a weak D match, TRBD1 (5 bases). V was shortened by 5 bases and J by 6 bases, with 18 bases between the two germline ends. The CDR3 consists of 15 residues. Germline CDR1 is SGHTA and CDR2 is FQGTGA. This CDR3 is CASSPARSRADTQYF. The CDR3 nucleotides read TGTGCCAGCAGCCCCGCGAGGAGCAGGGCGGATACGCAGTATTTT.

This rearrangement joins TRBV7-9 to TRBJ1-1; 8 nucleotides match TRBD1. J was trimmed by 1 base and V by 4 bases; bases with no gene match: 14. Germline assignment: CDR1 SEHNR and CDR2 FQNEAQ (reference sequence). This CDR3 is 18 amino acids long. CDR3 protein: CASSSPRGQGSRNTEAFF. As DNA, the CDR3 is TGTGCCAGCAGCTCCCCCCGCGGACAGGGATCGCGGAACACTGAAGCTTTCTTT.

The chain carries TRBV6-5 and TRBJ2-7; 8 nucleotides align to TRBD1. Germline loops: CDR1 MNHEY, CDR2 SVGAGI. The CDR3 sequence is 13 residues long. Losses at the gene ends were 6 bases for V and 7 bases for J; bases not matched to a gene: 8. CDR3 sequence: CASSPTGEREQYF. The CDR3 DNA sequence: TGTGCCAGCAGCCCGACAGGGGAGAGGGAGCAGTACTTC.

The chain links TRBV14 to TRBJ2-3; TRBD2 matches 10 bases. The CDR3 length is 16 residues. The germline V gene encodes CDR1 SGHDN and CDR2 FVKESK. The V gene end was trimmed by 2 bases and the J gene end by 5 bases; junction bases not matched to a gene: 7. The CDR3: CASSQQGTSVGDTQYF. DNA for the CDR3: TGTGCCAGCAGCCAACAGGGGACTAGCGTTGGAGATACGCAGTATTTT.

The chain has TRBV7-2 and TRBJ2-7, with D possibly TRBD1 on 6 matching bases. With 5 bases removed from V and 7 bases from J, the gap between germline ends came to 12 bases. The V gene's germline CDR1 is SGHTA and CDR2 FQGNSA. The CDR3 has 12 amino acids. The CDR3 is CASSPPRGEQYF. CDR3 nucleotides: TGTGCCAGCAGCCCACCGAGGGGGGAGCAGTACTTC. The complete variable domain, with remaining parts taken from reference TRBV7-2 and TRBJ2-7, reads GAGVSQSPSNKVTEKGKDVELRCDPISGHTALYWYRQSLGQGLEFLIYFQGNSAPDKSGLPSDRFSAERTGGSVSTLTIQRTQQEDSAVYLCASSPPRGEQYFGPGTRLTVT.

The rearrangement joins TRBV7-2 to TRBJ2-7, with D possibly being TRBD2 (6 bases). Trimming left V 0 bases short and J 2 bases short, with 11 bases between. In germline, CDR1 is SGHTA, CDR2 FQGNSA. This CDR3 is 15 amino acids long. CDR3 coding DNA: TGTGCCAGCAGCTTAGCGGGAGGCACAACCTACGAGCAGTACTTC. It codes for CASSLAGGTTYEQYF.

The V gene is TRBV6-6, the J gene TRBJ2-2; either TRBD1 or TRBD2 may fit D (6 bases each). V lost 4 bases to trimming and J lost 2 bases, with 14 bases between them. Germline CDR1 is MNHNY and CDR2 is SVGAGI (reference sequence). The CDR3 covers 16 residues. The CDR3 sequence: CASSLGGTPNTGELFF. CDR3 DNA: TGTGCCAGCAGTTTGGGCGGGACACCAAACACCGGGGAGCTGTTTTTT.

J is TRBJ1-1 and V is TRBV18; 12 bases line up with TRBD1. Losses at the gene ends were 0 bases for V and 4 bases for J; bases not matched to a gene: 9. CDR3 length: 18 amino acids. The germline gives CDR1 KGHSH, CDR2 LQKENI. The CDR3 bases are TGTGCCAGCTCACCACCGTTTGGGACAGGGGGCGTAGGCACTGAAGCTTTCTTT. Encoded protein: CASSPPFGTGGVGTEAFF.

V gene TRBV7-2 combines with J gene TRBJ1-2; 8 nucleotides line up with TRBD1. Germline CDR1 reads SGHTA; CDR2 reads FQGNSA. V lost 6 bases, J lost 2 bases, and 14 bases stayed unmatched. The CDR3 has 17 residues. CDR3: CASRDIGQDRENYGYTF. CDR3 in DNA: TGTGCCAGCAGGGATATCGGTCAGGACAGGGAAAACTATGGCTACACCTTC.

The rearrangement uses TRBV19 and TRBJ1-1; TRBD1 is a possible D gene (5 bases). Germline loops: CDR1 LNHDA, CDR2 SQIVND (reference sequence). The CDR3 covers 16 residues. Trimming removed 6 bases from V and 0 bases from J, with 17 bases in between. The CDR3 nucleotides are TGTGCCAGTAGACCGACTGACAGTCTCATGAACACTGAAGCTTTCTTT. Its translation is CASRPTDSLMNTEAFF.

CDR3 DNA sequence: TGCGCCAGCGCGCCGGGACAGTATTCCCACGAGCAGTACTTC. Its translation: CASAPGQYSHEQYF. The rearrangement joins TRBV4-3 to TRBJ2-7; 7 nucleotides line up with TRBD1. Germline V gene data show CDR1 as LGHNA and CDR2 as YSLEER. V gave up 8 bases and J gave up 5 bases; unmatched junction bases: 12. There are 14 residues in the CDR3.